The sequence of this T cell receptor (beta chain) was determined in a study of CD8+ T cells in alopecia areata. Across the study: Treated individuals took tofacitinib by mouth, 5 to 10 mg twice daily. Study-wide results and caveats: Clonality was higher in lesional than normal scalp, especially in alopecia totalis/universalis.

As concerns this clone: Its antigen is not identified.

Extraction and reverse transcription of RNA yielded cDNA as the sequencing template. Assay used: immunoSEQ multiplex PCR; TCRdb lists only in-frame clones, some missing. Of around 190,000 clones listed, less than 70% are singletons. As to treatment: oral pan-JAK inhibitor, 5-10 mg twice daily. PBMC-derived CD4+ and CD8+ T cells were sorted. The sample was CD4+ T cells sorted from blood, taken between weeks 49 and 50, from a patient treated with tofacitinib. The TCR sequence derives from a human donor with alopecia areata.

CDR3 sequence reads: CASSDRDYEQYF. The CDR3 bases are TGTGCCAGTAGTGACCGGGACTACGAGCAGTACTTC. The chain carries TRBV19 and TRBJ2-7; TRBD2 might be the D (5 bases). V lost 5 bases and J lost 3, with 8 bases in between. Germline V gene sequence: CDR1 LNHDA, CDR2 SQIVND (reference sequence). This CDR3 contains 12 residues.